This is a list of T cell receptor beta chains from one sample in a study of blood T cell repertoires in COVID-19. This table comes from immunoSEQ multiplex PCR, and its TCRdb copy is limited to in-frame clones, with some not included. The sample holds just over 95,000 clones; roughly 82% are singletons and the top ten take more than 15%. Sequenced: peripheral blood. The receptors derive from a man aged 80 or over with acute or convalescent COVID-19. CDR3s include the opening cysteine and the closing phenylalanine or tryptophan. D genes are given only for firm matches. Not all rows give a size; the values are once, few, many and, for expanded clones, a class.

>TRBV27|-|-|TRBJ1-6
CASSYGTNNSPLHF
TGTGCCAGCAGTTACGGGACAAATAATTCACCCCTCCACTTT
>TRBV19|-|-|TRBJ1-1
CAIRGTLNTEAFF
TGTGCCATCCGCGGGACCTTGAACACTGAAGCTTTCTTT
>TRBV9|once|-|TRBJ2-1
CASSVAATVLNEQFF
TGTGCCAGCAGCGTAGCTGCGACAGTTCTCAATGAGCAGTTCTTC
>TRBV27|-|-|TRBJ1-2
CASSMTFNNYGYTF
TGTGCCAGCAGTATGACATTTAATAACTATGGCTACACCTTC
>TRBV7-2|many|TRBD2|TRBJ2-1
CASSLRAGGPSREQFF
TGTGCCAGCAGCTTGCGTGCGGGGGGGCCCAGTCGTGAGCAGTTCTTC
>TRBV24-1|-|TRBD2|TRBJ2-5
CATSDGGVSETQYF
TGTGCCACCAGTGATGGGGGGGTAAGCGAGACCCAGTACTTC
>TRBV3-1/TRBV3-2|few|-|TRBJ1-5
CASSQDPAGNQPQHF
TGTGCCAGCAGCCAAGACCCGGCGGGCAATCAGCCCCAGCATTTT
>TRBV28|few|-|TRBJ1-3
CASTRGGASGNTIYF
TGTGCCAGCACCCGAGGGGGGGCGTCTGGAAACACCATATATTTT
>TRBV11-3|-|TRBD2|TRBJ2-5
CASSSSTSGETQYF
TGTGCCAGCAGCTCGTCGACTAGCGGGGAGACCCAGTACTTC
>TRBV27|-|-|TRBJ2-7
CASSASRGGTYEQYF
TGTGCCAGCAGTGCCTCTCGTGGGGGGACCTACGAGCAGTACTTC
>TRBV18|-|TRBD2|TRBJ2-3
CASSPLREGDTQYF
TGTGCCAGCTCACCACTCCGGGAGGGTGATACGCAGTATTTT
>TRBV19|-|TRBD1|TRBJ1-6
CASSGQGRPGISPLHF
TGTGCCAGTAGCGGACAGGGAAGGCCGGGGATTTCACCCCTCCACTTT
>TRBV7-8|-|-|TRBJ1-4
CASRRGYGEKLFF
TGTGCCAGCAGAAGAGGGTATGGTGAAAAACTGTTTTTT
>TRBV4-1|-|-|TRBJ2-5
CASSHPDFQETQYF
TGCGCCAGCAGCCACCCGGACTTCCAAGAGACCCAGTACTTC
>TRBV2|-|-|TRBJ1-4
CASSAREGNGEKLFF
TGTGCCAGCAGCGCCCGGGAGGGGAATGGTGAAAAACTGTTTTTT
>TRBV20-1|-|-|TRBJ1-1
CSEYVAFF
TGCAGTGAATATGTAGCTTTCTTT
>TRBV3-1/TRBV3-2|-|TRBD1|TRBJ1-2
CASSQGQGTGYTF
TGTGCCAGCAGCCAAGGACAGGGGACGGGCTACACCTTC
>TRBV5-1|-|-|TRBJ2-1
CASSSQTGSYNEQFF
TGCGCCAGCAGCTCCCAGACAGGCTCCTACAATGAGCAGTTCTTC
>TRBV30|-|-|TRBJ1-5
CAWSPLTNLGQTEQPQHF
TGTGCCTGGAGTCCGCTTACTAATTTAGGACAGACTGAACAGCCCCAGCATTTT
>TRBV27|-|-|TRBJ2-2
CASSSRTPRDLFF
TGTGCCAGCAGTTCACGGACGCCCCGGGATCTGTTTTTT
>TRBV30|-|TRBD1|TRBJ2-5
CAWSVAAGGQETQYF
TGTGCCTGGAGTGTAGCGGCAGGGGGACAAGAGACCCAGTACTTC
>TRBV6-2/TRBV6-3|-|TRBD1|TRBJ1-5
CASSDRGFLNQPQHF
TGTGCCAGCAGTGACAGGGGATTTCTCAATCAGCCCCAGCATTTT